The 13 T cell receptor beta chains presented below share a single source sample, sequenced in a study of OX40 agonist ivuxolimab in advanced cancers. Assay: immunoSEQ multiplex PCR; the TCRdb copy retains only in-frame clones and omits some. The data show roughly 12,000 clones, around nine tenths seen once. The sample in question was CD4+ or CD8+ T cells sorted from blood, obtained in a trial of the OX40 agonist ivuxolimab. These receptors all stem from an adult with an advanced solid tumor such as melanoma, head and neck, liver or kidney cancer.

This clone was counted a single time. The chain has TRBV13 and TRBJ2-7; no definite D call. The CDR3 has 12 amino acids. The germline V and J ends were trimmed by 5 bases and 0 bases, with 5 bases remaining between them. Germline CDR1 is PRHDT and CDR2 is FYEKMQ (reference sequence). CDR3 protein: CASSPSSYEQYF. The CDR3 DNA is TGTGCCAGCAGCCCGAGCTCCTACGAGCAGTACTTC.

This clone was recorded only once. This sequence joins TRBV9 and TRBJ2-1; TRBD2 matches at 12 bases. Trimming cost V 0 bases and J 9 bases; bases outside gene matches: 4. The CDR3 runs 15 residues. Germline CDR1 and CDR2: SGDLS and YYNGEE. CDR3 DNA: TGTGCCAGCAGCGTAGGTCTAGCGGGGGGGAGTGAGCAGTTCTTC. This sequence encodes CASSVGLAGGSEQFF.

The CDR3 DNA follows: TGTGCCAGCAACCCCAAAGCCCGGACAGGGCGCGAGCAGTACTTC. Its protein product is CASNPKARTGREQYF. This chain links TRBV11-3 with TRBJ2-7; 8 bases are a match to TRBD1. The V gene's germline CDR1 is SGHNT and CDR2 YENEEA. V trimming: 7 bases; J trimming: 6 bases; junction bases outside the gene matches: 14. This CDR3 spans 15 amino acids.

J is TRBJ2-3 and V is TRBV6-4; 10 bases agree with TRBD2. Trimming at V came to 5 bases and at J to 0 bases, leaving 2 bases not matched to a gene. CDR1 is MRHNA and CDR2 is SNTAGT in the germline V gene. The CDR3 is made up of 15 amino acids. As DNA, the CDR3 is TGTGCCAGCAGTTTAGCGGGGGGTAGCACAGATACGCAGTATTTT. Encoded protein: CASSLAGGSTDTQYF.

The J gene is TRBJ2-1, the V gene TRBV6-6; D is undetermined. The V gene lost 3 bases and the J gene lost 4 bases, with 4 bases spanning the gap. Germline assignment: CDR1 MNHNY and CDR2 SVGAGI (reference sequence). The CDR3 sequence is 12 residues long. Here the CDR3 reads CASSYVYNEQFF. The CDR3 nucleotides are TGTGCCAGCAGTTATGTGTACAATGAGCAGTTCTTC.

The chain carries TRBV13 and TRBJ2-7, with a possible D match to TRBD1 (5 bases). The CDR3 has 14 amino acids. Germline assignment: CDR1 PRHDT and CDR2 FYEKMQ (reference sequence). V gave up 6 bases and J gave up 2 bases, with 14 bases separating them. In DNA, the CDR3 is TGTGCCAGCAGTGTTGGAACAGGACCCTACGAGCAGTACTTC. Protein: CASSVGTGPYEQYF.

The rearrangement links TRBV9 to TRBJ2-7, with D perhaps TRBD1 (5 bases). The CDR3 is 13 amino acids. Trimming took 0 bases from V and 5 from J, leaving 9 bases between them. Germline values: CDR1 SGDLS, CDR2 YYNGEE. CDR3 region: CASSVAGPDEQYF. In nucleotides, the CDR3 is TGTGCCAGCAGCGTAGCAGGGCCCGACGAGCAGTACTTC.

The count of this clone is one. V gene TRBV7-9 combines with J gene TRBJ2-7; 16 nucleotides align to TRBD2. CDR3 size: 17 residues. Unmatched junction bases numbered 5, after V lost 4 bases and J lost 2 bases. Germline V gene sequence: CDR1 SEHNR, CDR2 FQNEAQ (reference sequence). The CDR3 protein is CASSYFGTSGGAYEQYF. As DNA, the CDR3 is TGTGCCAGCAGCTATTTTGGGACTAGCGGGGGGGCCTACGAGCAGTACTTC.

The rearrangement uses TRBV10-2 and TRBJ2-7, with D possibly matching TRBD1 (6 bases). V lost 5 bases and J 2 bases, leaving 13 bases between the germline ends. Germline lookup yields CDR1 WSHSY and CDR2 SAAADI. This CDR3 has 14 residues. This CDR3 reads CASSKVQGPYEQYF. CDR3 in DNA: TGCGCCAGCAGTAAGGTACAGGGTCCCTACGAGCAGTACTTC.

The V call is TRBV27, the J call TRBJ2-7, with D unclear. In germline, CDR1 is MNHEY, CDR2 SMNVEV (reference sequence). This CDR3 has 15 amino acids. V was clipped by 2 bases and J by 2 bases, with 13 bases between them. CDR3 protein: CASSLGSAEPYEQYF. Written as DNA, the CDR3 is TGTGCCAGCAGTTTAGGGTCTGCCGAACCCTACGAGCAGTACTTC.

The chain employs TRBV19 and TRBJ1-2; 9 bases map to TRBD1. The CDR3 spans 15 residues. J lost 2 bases, V lost 4 bases, and 5 bases had no gene match. Germline CDR1 is LNHDA and CDR2 is SQIVND (reference sequence). In DNA, the CDR3 is TGTGCCAGTAGTAGCGGGACAGGGAGGAACTATGGCTACACCTTC. This codes for CASSSGTGRNYGYTF.

The gene calls are TRBV9 and TRBJ2-2, with D uncertain. Germline V CDR1 and CDR2: SGDLS, YYNGEE. Trimming removed 3 bases from V and 3 bases from J, with 6 bases in between. This CDR3 has 13 residues. The CDR3 region is CASSALDTGELFF. The CDR3 bases are TGTGCCAGCAGCGCCTTGGACACCGGGGAGCTGTTTTTT.

This chain connects TRBV14 to TRBJ2-1; D could derive from TRBD1 or TRBD2 (6 bases each). V was shortened by 8 bases and J by 7 bases, with 18 bases between the two germline ends. Germline V gene lookup returns CDR1 SGHDN and CDR2 FVKESK. The CDR3 is made up of 14 amino acids. The CDR3 nucleotides are TGTGCCAGCCGGCTGGGGGGCGAACGGAATGAGCAGTTCTTC. Protein product: CASRLGGERNEQFF.